This T cell receptor beta chain was obtained from a study of T cell changes during pregnancy in multiple sclerosis. This clone appeared a single time. Produced via immunoSEQ multiplex PCR; TCRdb's table is partial and in-frame only. There are roughly 48,000 clones in the sample; just over 85% occur only once, and about 1.2% lies in the top ten. The CDR3 is 13 amino acids. Germline V gives CDR1 WNHNN, CDR2 SYGVQD (reference sequence). The germline V and J ends were trimmed by 4 bases and 7 bases, with 10 bases remaining between them. This TCR was recovered from a female donor with multiple sclerosis, enrolled in a pregnancy study. The rearrangement joins TRBV10-1 to TRBJ2-2; D is unclear. The specimen comprised CD4+ T cells from peripheral blood mononuclear cells, sampled in the second trimester of pregnancy. The CDR3 sequence: CASSGLRFGELFF. The CDR3 nucleotides are TGCGCCAGCAGTGGACTTAGATTCGGGGAGCTGTTTTTT.